The 20 T cell receptor beta chains below all came from one sample that was sequenced in a study of cytomegalovirus exposure and HLA in healthy donors. PCR employed 60 Vbeta and 13 Jbeta primers. Generated by immunoSEQ multiplex PCR, the TCRdb table keeps only in-frame clones and is missing some. The table has 110,000 or so clones, around three quarters seen once. The source material was PBMCs. The receptor source for this set is a man aged 18 to 29 in good health and CMV-seropositive.

This rearrangement joins TRBV6-6 to TRBJ1-2, with 8 bases lining up with TRBD1. The CDR3 consists of 16 residues. The ends lost 2 bases at V and 3 bases at J; junction bases unmatched: 8. Germline values: CDR1 MNHNY, CDR2 SVGAGI (reference sequence). Here the CDR3 reads CASSYLDRGGYYGYTF. The CDR3 coding sequence is TGTGCCAGCAGTTACCTCGACAGGGGAGGTTACTATGGCTACACCTTC.

V gene TRBV27 combines with J gene TRBJ2-7; D may be TRBD1 (6 bases). The CDR3 contains 17 residues. The germline V and J ends were trimmed by 2 bases and 2 bases, with 19 bases remaining between them. Germline lookup yields CDR1 MNHEY and CDR2 SMNVEV (reference sequence). This CDR3 is CASSLLDRPTPAYEQYF. CDR3 sequence (DNA): TGTGCCAGCAGTTTACTGGACAGACCCACACCCGCCTACGAGCAGTACTTC.

The genes are TRBV9 and TRBJ1-4; D remains unclear. The CDR3 has 15 amino acids. V lost 4 bases and J 7 bases, leaving 17 bases between the germline ends. Germline V gene lookup returns CDR1 SGDLS and CDR2 YYNGEE. The chain's CDR3 is CASSPATFRSEKLFF. CDR3 in DNA: TGTGCCAGCAGCCCCGCCACTTTTAGGAGTGAAAAACTGTTTTTT.

V usage is TRBV6-5 and J usage is TRBJ2-7; a weak D match, TRBD1 (6 bases). Trimming took 2 bases from V and 7 from J, leaving 12 bases between them. The CDR3 has 13 residues. Germline values: CDR1 MNHEY, CDR2 SVGAGI. Here the CDR3 reads CASSYKQGREQYF. DNA for the CDR3: TGTGCCAGCAGTTACAAACAGGGTCGAGAGCAGTACTTC.

CDR3 coding DNA: TGCAGCGTCTTAGTTAAGAGGGACTCTGGAAACACCATATATTTT. Its protein is CSVLVKRDSGNTIYF. This rearrangement joins TRBV29-1 to TRBJ1-3; the D is unclear. The CDR3 contains 15 residues. Germline V gene sequence: CDR1 SQVTM, CDR2 ANQGSEA. Trimming stripped 6 bases from V and 0 bases from J, with 15 bases between.

In this sample, this clone turned up once. J is TRBJ2-1 and V is TRBV16, with 9 bases aligning to TRBD2. Germline V lookup: CDR1 KGHSY, CDR2 FQNENV. The CDR3 length is 16 residues. J gave up 8 bases and V 0 bases, and 8 bases lay outside the gene matches. CDR3 protein: CASSQSPAGGDDEQFF. The DNA for the CDR3 is TGTGCCAGCAGCCAATCCCCAGCGGGGGGAGATGATGAGCAGTTCTTC.

The chain employs TRBV10-3 and TRBJ2-5, with TRBD1 matching 7 bases. The CDR3 sequence is 16 residues long. Germline-derived CDR1 and CDR2 are ENHRY and SYGVKD. Germline trimming cut 3 bases from V and 5 bases from J; bases unmatched to any gene: 12. The CDR3 nucleotides read TGTGCCATCAGTGATGGTACCCGACAGGGCGGGGAGACCCAGTACTTC. Its translation: CAISDGTRQGGETQYF.

The rearrangement joins TRBV28 to TRBJ2-7, with 7 positions matching TRBD2. This CDR3 region has 14 residues. V gave up 8 bases and J gave up 2 bases; unmatched junction bases: 9. CDR1 is MDHEN and CDR2 is SYDVKM in the germline V gene. The DNA for the CDR3 is TGTGCCAGCCATGGGCGGGGGACCCCCTACGAGCAGTACTTC. Translating it yields CASHGRGTPYEQYF.

The rearrangement uses TRBV4-1 and TRBJ2-6, with a possible D match to TRBD1 (6 bases). CDR1 and CDR2 from the germline V gene are MGHRA and YSYEKL. The CDR3 sequence is 17 residues long. The germline V and J ends were trimmed by 0 bases and 2 bases, with 11 bases remaining between them. DNA of the CDR3: TGCGCCAGCAGCCAAGATTTCAGGGGCGCTGGGGCCAACGTCCTGACTTTC. Protein sequence: CASSQDFRGAGANVLTF.

The rearrangement joins TRBV7-6 to TRBJ2-1; 12 bases fit TRBD1. The CDR3 loop spans 16 amino acids. The germline gives CDR1 SGHVS, CDR2 FNYEAQ. The V and J ends lost 0 bases and 7 bases, in that order; junction bases with no gene match: 4. The chain's CDR3 is CASSLAGQGAWNEQFF. The CDR3 bases are TGTGCCAGCAGCTTAGCGGGACAGGGGGCATGGAATGAGCAGTTCTTC.

The J gene is TRBJ2-5, the V gene TRBV19; 9 bases agree with TRBD2. Near its end, the DNA agrees better with TRBJ2-7, so the J call may be wrong. The germline CDR1 and CDR2 sequences are LNHDA and SQIVND (reference sequence). This CDR3 is 15 amino acids long. CDR3 region: CASSPFSGSPYEQYF. In DNA form, the CDR3 reads TGTGCCAGTAGTCCGTTTAGCGGGAGTCCCTACGAGCAGTACTTC.

The chain couples TRBV9 to TRBJ1-5; tentatively, D is TRBD1 (5 bases). Trimming cost V 4 bases and J 3 bases, with 14 bases left between them. This CDR3 is built from 15 residues. The germline gives CDR1 SGDLS, CDR2 YYNGEE. CDR3 nucleotide sequence: TGTGCCAGCAGCCCATCCGCACAGGACAATCAGCCCCAGCATTTT. This translates into CASSPSAQDNQPQHF.

This clone showed up just once. The chain joins TRBV5-1 to TRBJ2-6; 8 positions match TRBD1. The trim removed 3 bases at V and 3 bases at J, leaving 2 bases unmatched. Germline assignment: CDR1 SGHRS and CDR2 YFSETQ. The CDR3 is 15 residues long. CDR3 protein: CASSWTGSGANVLTF. The CDR3 coding sequence is TGCGCCAGCAGCTGGACAGGGAGTGGGGCCAACGTCCTGACTTTC.

The chain uses TRBV6-5 and TRBJ1-6, with D possibly being TRBD1 (5 bases). Looked up from germline, CDR1 is MNHEY and CDR2 is SVGAGI. The CDR3 covers 14 residues. The V end lost 2 bases, the J end lost 9 bases, and 11 bases lay between the germline ends. CDR3 bases: TGTGCCAGCAGTTACGGGACGGGGGGTTCACCCCTCCACTTT. Translated: CASSYGTGGSPLHF.

The chain carries TRBV14 and TRBJ2-5; D gene uncertain. V was cut by 2 bases and J by 4 bases, with 8 bases left in between. The length of the CDR3 is 13 residues. The germline CDR1 and CDR2 sequences are SGHDN and FVKESK. CDR3 DNA: TGTGCCAGCAGCCAACTCTTCCTAGAGACCCAGTACTTC. Translated: CASSQLFLETQYF.

The CDR3 loop reads CASSRQGGSYNEQFF. The CDR3 DNA reads as TGTGCCAGCAGTAGACAGGGAGGTTCCTACAATGAGCAGTTCTTC. The V gene is TRBV2, the J gene TRBJ2-1; the D gene is possibly TRBD1 (7 bases). Between the trimmed V and J ends, which lost 5 bases and 1 base, there was a span of 12 bases. There are 15 residues in the CDR3. Germline CDR1 and CDR2: SNHLY and FYNNEI.

The chain joins TRBV7-2 to TRBJ2-7; tentatively, D is TRBD1 (5 bases). V lost 4 bases and J lost 0, with 13 bases in between. CDR3 size: 15 residues. In germline, CDR1 is SGHTA, CDR2 FQGNSA. The CDR3 coding sequence is TGTGCCAGCAGCTCACAGGCCCGTAGCTCCTACGAGCAGTACTTC. Residues: CASSSQARSSYEQYF.

This clone was seen more than once but under ten times. This chain uses TRBV4-2 with TRBJ1-5; perhaps TRBD1 as D (5 bases). V dropped 4 bases and J dropped 0 bases, with 19 bases sitting between them. Germline loops: CDR1 LGHNA, CDR2 YNFKEQ. The CDR3 totals 18 residues. In nucleotides, the CDR3 is TGTGCCAGCAGCCGGGAACCCCTTGGACACGATAGCAATCAGCCCCAGCATTTT. This codes for CASSREPLGHDSNQPQHF.

This clone was detected only a few times. The CDR3 bases are TGTGCCAGCAGCGCCGGGGGAGGGGGAGCAGATACGCAGTATTTT. This sequence encodes CASSAGGGGADTQYF. The gene calls are TRBV5-4 and TRBJ2-3, with D possibly TRBD2 on 7 matching bases. The CDR3 spans 15 residues. V dropped 4 bases and J dropped 4 bases, with 16 bases sitting between them. Germline CDR1 SGHNT, CDR2 YYREEE (reference sequence).

J is TRBJ2-7 and V is TRBV14, with D possibly matching TRBD1 (6 bases). The CDR3 runs 19 residues. V gave up 0 bases and J gave up 3 bases, with 24 bases separating them. From germline, CDR1 is SGHDN and CDR2 FVKESK. Here the CDR3 reads CASSQDLGRGYLSNYEQYF. The DNA for the CDR3 is TGTGCCAGCAGCCAAGATTTGGGCAGGGGCTACCTCTCGAACTACGAGCAGTACTTC.